This is a list of T cell receptor beta chains from one sample in a study of blood T cell repertoires in COVID-19. Data came from immunoSEQ multiplex PCR; TCRdb stores just in-frame clones and leaves some out. Here the sample spans some 100,000 clones, roughly 79% being singletons. Sequenced material: peripheral blood. The receptors were gathered from a man in his 70s with active or convalescent COVID-19. Each CDR3 is given with its conserved first and last residue. A D gene is named only where the DNA matches it firmly. Part of the rows lack a size; the others show once, few, many or a class for expanded clones.

size: -
D: -
V: TRBV7-9
J: TRBJ2-1
CDR3: CASSPPERGGPPNEQFF
DNA: TGTGCCAGCAGCCCTCCTGAGAGGGGGGGTCCACCCAATGAGCAGTTCTTC

size: -
D: -
V: TRBV9
J: TRBJ2-2
CDR3: CASTVGGDTGELFF
DNA: TGTGCCAGCACTGTCGGAGGGGACACCGGGGAGCTGTTTTTT

size: -
D: -
V: TRBV18
J: TRBJ1-2
CDR3: CASSLRRSDYGYTF
DNA: TGTGCCAGCTCACTCAGGCGCTCCGACTATGGCTACACCTTC

size: -
D: -
V: TRBV19
J: TRBJ1-2
CDR3: CASSFSRQVPGYTF
DNA: TGTGCCAGTAGTTTCTCCAGACAGGTGCCTGGCTACACCTTC

size: -
D: TRBD1
V: TRBV19
J: TRBJ1-2
CDR3: CASRDRDDGYTF
DNA: TGTGCCAGTAGGGACAGGGATGATGGCTACACCTTC

size: few
D: TRBD2
V: TRBV5-4
J: TRBJ2-7
CDR3: CASSLGTSGGVTYEQYF
DNA: TGTGCCAGCAGCTTAGGGACTAGCGGGGGGGTAACCTACGAGCAGTACTTC

size: -
D: TRBD1
V: TRBV4-3
J: TRBJ2-1
CDR3: CASSRGTGDGSKGEQFF
DNA: TGCGCCAGCAGCCGAGGGACAGGGGACGGTAGCAAGGGGGAGCAGTTCTTC

size: -
D: -
V: TRBV7-2
J: TRBJ2-7
CDR3: CASSAAGHDEQYF
DNA: TGTGCCAGCAGCGCCGCAGGGCACGACGAGCAGTACTTC

size: -
D: TRBD1
V: TRBV5-3
J: TRBJ1-4
CDR3: CARSLVGSLGQGTEKLFF
DNA: TGTGCCAGAAGCTTGGTAGGCTCTCTGGGACAGGGAACTGAAAAACTGTTTTTT

size: -
D: TRBD1
V: TRBV24-1
J: TRBJ2-5
CDR3: CATRDRVRETQYF
DNA: TGTGCCACGCGGGACAGGGTTCGAGAGACCCAGTACTTC

size: few
D: -
V: TRBV7-8
J: TRBJ2-7
CDR3: CASSPSPGLEQYF
DNA: TGTGCCAGCAGCCCCTCGCCAGGACTTGAGCAGTACTTC

size: -
D: -
V: TRBV30
J: TRBJ1-3
CDR3: CAWSMQAGYTIYF
DNA: TGTGCCTGGAGTATGCAGGCGGGGTACACCATATATTTT

size: once
D: TRBD1
V: TRBV12-3/TRBV12-4
J: TRBJ2-4
CDR3: CASREQGVNIQYF
DNA: TGTGCCAGCAGGGAGCAGGGGGTAAACATTCAGTACTTC

size: -
D: TRBD2
V: TRBV19
J: TRBJ2-3
CDR3: CASSTGVLAGRSTDTQYF
DNA: TGTGCCAGTAGTACGGGGGTGCTAGCGGGCCGTAGCACAGATACGCAGTATTTT

size: -
D: TRBD2
V: TRBV6-6
J: TRBJ2-4
CDR3: CASTPGLAGLYIQYF
DNA: TGTGCCAGCACCCCGGGACTAGCGGGATTGTACATTCAGTACTTC

size: once
D: -
V: TRBV4-3
J: TRBJ2-3
CDR3: CASSQEGDTGTQYF
DNA: TGCGCCAGCAGCCAAGAGGGGGACACAGGTACGCAGTATTTT

size: -
D: TRBD1
V: TRBV24-1
J: TRBJ2-3
CDR3: CATRDRDTDTQYF
DNA: TGTGCCACCAGGGACAGGGATACAGATACGCAGTATTTT

size: -
D: TRBD1
V: TRBV5-5
J: TRBJ2-2
CDR3: CASSLYRGFTGELFF
DNA: TGTGCCAGCAGCTTGTACAGGGGATTTACCGGGGAGCTGTTTTTT

size: -
D: TRBD1
V: TRBV24-1
J: TRBJ1-2
CDR3: CATSDPRQGSQKLPYGYTF
DNA: TGTGCCACCAGTGACCCTCGACAGGGGAGTCAGAAACTCCCCTATGGCTACACCTTC

size: -
D: -
V: TRBV30
J: TRBJ2-2
CDR3: CAWQRSGTGELFF
DNA: TGTGCCTGGCAAAGATCGGGTACCGGGGAGCTGTTTTTT

size: -
D: -
V: TRBV30
J: TRBJ2-1
CDR3: CAWNVGGNEQFF
DNA: TGTGCCTGGAATGTAGGGGGTAATGAGCAGTTCTTC

size: -
D: TRBD1
V: TRBV9
J: TRBJ2-7
CDR3: CASSDRGRGPEQYF
DNA: TGTGCCAGCAGCGACAGGGGACGGGGTCCCGAGCAGTACTTC

size: -
D: -
V: TRBV7-2
J: TRBJ1-6
CDR3: CASSLGGAGNNSPLHF
DNA: TGTGCCAGCAGCCTTGGGGGGGCAGGGAACAATTCACCCCTCCACTTT

size: -
D: TRBD1
V: TRBV24-1
J: TRBJ2-5
CDR3: CATGQGAIETQYF
DNA: TGTGCCACCGGACAGGGGGCAATCGAGACCCAGTACTTC

size: -
D: -
V: TRBV24-1
J: TRBJ1-5
CDR3: CATSDPNTNQPQHF
DNA: TGTGCCACCAGTGATCCAAACACGAATCAGCCCCAGCATTTT

size: -
D: TRBD1
V: TRBV5-1
J: TRBJ2-2
CDR3: CASSWGQGGGTGELFF
DNA: TGCGCCAGCAGCTGGGGACAGGGCGGTGGCACCGGGGAGCTGTTTTTT

size: -
D: TRBD2
V: TRBV5-1
J: TRBJ2-3
CDR3: CASSLLGTSGTNTQYF
DNA: TGCGCCAGCAGCCTGCTGGGGACTAGCGGTACGAATACGCAGTATTTT

size: -
D: -
V: TRBV3-1/TRBV3-2
J: TRBJ1-5
CDR3: CASSQGIYGGQPQHF
DNA: TGTGCCAGCAGCCAAGGTATTTATGGTGGCCAGCCCCAGCATTTT

size: -
D: -
V: TRBV3-1/TRBV3-2
J: TRBJ1-1
CDR3: CASSPRQSLNTEAFF
DNA: TGTGCCAGCAGCCCACGACAGTCCCTGAACACTGAAGCTTTCTTT

size: -
D: -
V: TRBV5-5
J: TRBJ2-3
CDR3: CASSSQGDTQYF
DNA: TGTGCCAGCAGCTCACAGGGTGATACGCAGTATTTT

size: once
D: TRBD1
V: TRBV5-1
J: TRBJ2-2
CDR3: CASSAQGAGGELFF
DNA: TGCGCCAGCAGCGCGCAGGGGGCTGGCGGGGAGCTGTTTTTT

size: -
D: TRBD1
V: TRBV18
J: TRBJ1-1
CDR3: CASSPLQGTEAFF
DNA: TGTGCCAGCTCACCCCTACAGGGGACTGAAGCTTTCTTT

size: -
D: -
V: TRBV5-4
J: TRBJ2-1
CDR3: CASSLAGVSSYNEQFF
DNA: TGTGCCAGCAGCTTGGCGGGGGTAAGCTCCTACAATGAGCAGTTCTTC

size: once
D: TRBD2
V: TRBV28
J: TRBJ2-7
CDR3: CASSTLAGGYEQYF
DNA: TGTGCCAGCAGTACCCTAGCGGGGGGCTACGAGCAGTACTTC

size: -
D: TRBD1
V: TRBV5-1
J: TRBJ2-2
CDR3: CASSSRQGASGELFF
DNA: TGCGCCAGCAGCTCGAGACAGGGGGCATCCGGGGAGCTGTTTTTT

size: once
D: TRBD1
V: TRBV5-1
J: TRBJ1-4
CDR3: CASSLRTGQGNEKLFF
DNA: TGCGCCAGCAGCCTACGCACGGGACAGGGGAATGAAAAACTGTTTTTT

size: few
D: -
V: TRBV19
J: TRBJ2-1
CDR3: CASSDGHNSYNEQFF
DNA: TGTGCCAGTAGTGATGGACACAACTCCTACAATGAGCAGTTCTTC

size: -
D: TRBD1
V: TRBV15
J: TRBJ1-2
CDR3: CATSRDRPTGGRSYGYTF
DNA: TGTGCCACCAGCAGAGATCGTCCCACAGGGGGGCGATCCTATGGCTACACCTTC

size: -
D: -
V: TRBV7-2
J: TRBJ1-5
CDR3: CASSLEVGPQHF
DNA: TGTGCCAGCAGCTTAGAGGTGGGCCCCCAGCATTTT

size: -
D: -
V: TRBV7-2
J: TRBJ1-1
CDR3: CASSLELGREAFF
DNA: TGTGCCAGCAGCTTAGAACTCGGCAGGGAAGCTTTCTTT